Below are 8 T cell receptor beta chains sequenced from a single sample in a study of T cells of healthy individuals. From the 5' RACE reads, TCRdb called clonotypes with MiXCR, one entry per CDR3 protein. The sample lists nearly 100,000 distinct CDR3 sequences, roughly 15% occurring once. Receptors were obtained from a human donor in good health.

This chain joins TRBV7-9 and TRBJ1-2; D not certain. The CDR3 contains 13 residues. CDR1 is SEHNR and CDR2 is FQNEAQ in the germline V gene (reference sequence). V lost 5 bases and J 8 bases, leaving 15 bases between the germline ends. The CDR3 DNA is TGTGCCAGCAGCCCTCAGACGCCTGGCGGCTACACCTTC. Translation: CASSPQTPGGYTF.

This clonotype was counted ten times or more. The rearrangement links TRBV10-3 to TRBJ1-5; D is undetermined. V lost 10 bases and J 4 bases, leaving 8 bases between the germline ends. The CDR3 consists of 11 residues. CDR1 ENHRY and CDR2 SYGVKD come from the germline V gene. CDR3 amino acids: CATGENQPQHF. The CDR3 DNA follows: TGTGCCACCGGGGAGAATCAGCCCCAGCATTTT.

This clonotype was found many times. J is TRBJ1-3 and V is TRBV28; the D is unclear. This CDR3 comprises 12 residues. CDR1 is MDHEN and CDR2 is SYDVKM in the germline V gene. Trimming shortened V by 3 bases and J by 10 bases, and 10 bases separated the two germline ends. The CDR3 coding sequence is TGTGCCAGCAGTTTGGCCCTCTCGACCATATATTTT. It is translated as CASSLALSTIYF.

This clonotype was counted at least ten times. The chain joins TRBV4-3 to TRBJ2-3; 9 bases map to TRBD2. V lost 4 bases and J lost 0; bases outside the gene matches: 2. CDR1 and CDR2 (germline): LGHNA, YSLEER. This CDR3 comprises 15 residues. The CDR3 region has the DNA TGCGCCAGCAGCCGACTAGCGGAGAGCACAGATACGCAGTATTTT. Its translation: CASSRLAESTDTQYF.

This clonotype has just a few counts. This chain uses TRBV27 with TRBJ2-1, with TRBD2 matching over 14 bases. The germline V gene encodes CDR1 MNHEY and CDR2 SMNVEV (reference sequence). The ends lost 6 bases at V and 8 bases at J; junction bases unmatched: 6. There are 15 residues in the CDR3. The CDR3 DNA is TGTGCCAGCAGCCCCGGGACTAGCGGGAGTTATGAGCAGTTCTTC. This translates into CASSPGTSGSYEQFF.

This clonotype was observed a few times. The chain joins TRBV28 to TRBJ2-6, with 8 bases matching TRBD1. With V trimmed by 1 base and J by 1 base, 3 bases remained unmatched. This CDR3 region has 17 residues. Looked up from germline, CDR1 is MDHEN and CDR2 is SYDVKM. CDR3 nucleotide sequence: TGTGCCAGCAGTTTATTGGGACAGGTATCTGGGGCCAACGTCCTGACTTTC. Its translation: CASSLLGQVSGANVLTF.

The chain recombines TRBV10-1 with TRBJ1-1; D is uncertain. This CDR3 is 17 amino acids long. CDR1 and CDR2 from the germline V gene are WNHNN and SYGVQD (reference sequence). V lost 0 bases and J lost 4, with 18 bases in between. The CDR3 region has the DNA TGCGCCAGCAGTGAGTCGATCGGTGTCACCCGGGGCACTGAAGCTTTCTTT. Its translation is CASSESIGVTRGTEAFF.

V gene TRBV5-1 combines with J gene TRBJ2-7; the match to TRBD1 covers 7 bases. V trimming: 4 bases; J trimming: 6 bases; junction bases outside the gene matches: 10. This CDR3 region has 14 residues. CDR1 SGHRS and CDR2 YFSETQ come from the germline V gene. CDR3 protein: CASSAARQGVEQYF. For the CDR3, the DNA is TGCGCCAGCAGCGCAGCTAGACAGGGAGTCGAGCAGTACTTC.